The entry below describes one TCR beta chain. Compared with the rest of its sample, this clonotype is medium-sized (0.01 to 0.1%). Its antigen target is currently unknown. No base-level quality is on record; no much larger clone is a single base apart. The source of the sample is a study of molecular identifiers for immune sequencing clone quantification (dated by TCRdb to 2017 to 2018). Study-level background: In a replicate experiment, RNA from around 18,000 or 91,000 naive CD8 T cells was split into five aliquots, four of which were sequenced. CD8 T cells were used in a methods study to benchmark molecular-identifier clustering-based TCR repertoire sequencing (MIDCIRS) and TCR RNA copy counting. Results and caveats for the whole study, not just this receptor: Spiked-in Jurkat TCR RNA equivalent to a single cell was reported to be detectable even among 850,000 to 1,000,000 naive CD8 T cells. Modeling indicated around 3.2 TCR RNA copies recovered per cell, compared with 7.5 to 10 by digital PCR, which implies a capture efficiency of around 30%. Highly expanded clone sizes could be underestimated if identical TCR molecules share a barcode. The naive libraries included spiked-in Jurkat TCR RNA (about 9 copies' worth), and this Jurkat TCR RNA is not part of the donor repertoire. When barcode sub-clustering was left out, chimeric consensus sequences inflated TCR diversity, with chimeras reaching as high as 47%. In CMV-specific effector cells, clones with more than 20 RNA copies contained over 98% of molecules, whereas in naive cells such clones contained under 1% of molecules.

Naive CD8 T cell libraries were made from approximately 22,000 to 940,000 sorted cells using 10%, 30% or 50% of purified RNA. Naive CD8 T cells were FACS-sorted as CD8+CD4-CCR7+CD45RA+ on a BD FACSAria II into RLT Plus buffer. To test detection sensitivity, Jurkat RNA equal to some 11 TCR copies was added to samples of roughly 18,000-1,100,000 naive CD8 T cells. CD8 T cells were enriched with RosetteSep CD8+ T Cell Enrichment Cocktail and Ficoll-Paque, followed by ACK red cell lysis. V sheds 2 bases and J sheds 5 bases, leaving 7 bases between their ends. As encoded in the germline V gene, CDR1 is SGHNT while CDR2 is YENEEA. The CDR3 runs 12 amino acids, cysteine and phenylalanine included. Just CDR3 DNA is preserved here, 36 bases in frame from base 1. The library came from PCR. The run used an Illumina HiSeq 4000. Preparation of bulk TCR libraries followed a previously described approach, with the TCR primers listed in Table S5. Purification of total RNA was performed with the Qiagen AllPrep DNA/RNA kit. Before any analysis, reads coming from multiple sequencing runs of the same library were combined into one pool. As for the original processing: Reads were retained only if their TCR constant sequence matched exactly, and those retained reads were trimmed to 150 nt and grouped according to their 12-nt molecular barcodes. Reads in each barcode group were sub-clustered using a 15% Levenshtein threshold, and a quality-weighted consensus sequence was built for each RNA molecule. Non-functional sequences were removed, as were lower-count sequences one edit away from another. Barcode sub-clusters with fewer than 20% of the maximum read count were removed, based on fitting two negative binomial distributions. TCRdb reanalyzed the raw reads on its own, using fastp at Q25 for trimming and MiXCR for clone calling, and kept in-frame beta chains. When rows share a CDR3 protein, they turn into one entry using the most common DNA and genes. It is TCRdb's table, rather than the study itself, that gives the V and J calls and clone size. The sample table holds 62,000 or so distinct CDR3 sequences, of which about a sixth were seen once. The top ten clonotypes cover about 1.5% of the sample.

The TCR was taken from a human donor in good health. Some libraries in this study had Jurkat cell RNA spiked in. The specimen was naive CD8+ T cells from blood, with Jurkat cell RNA spiked in. In light of the paper, this sample's cell subset or site label describes: FACS-sorted CD8+CD4-CCR7+CD45RA+ naive T cells. This receptor chain uses TRBV11-3 and TRBJ2-7, with no confident D gene call. The CDR3 corresponds to CASSLIGDEQYF. The nucleotide sequence reads as follows: TGTGCCAGCAGCTTAATCGGAGACGAGCAGTACTTC.